A single sample is the source of the 16 T cell receptor beta chains below, sequenced in a study of beta chain features in type 1 diabetes. Study outcomes and limitations: Moderate but significant shortening of TCRB CDR3s was recorded in all four CD4+ subsets from Type 1 diabetes patients.

TCRB transcripts that were expressed got sequenced, as all of the isolated RNA had been reverse transcribed. This table comes from immunoSEQ multiplex PCR, and its TCRdb copy is limited to in-frame clones, with some not included. The sample includes 200,000 to 250,000 clones, roughly 16% seen only once; the top ten take about 0.08%. No antigen has been identified for these receptors. Sequencing used naive CD4+ T cells from blood. Receptor source: a man aged 25 to 40 with type 1 diabetes.

This clone was observed a handful of times. This sequence joins TRBV7-8 and TRBJ2-5; D gene unclear. CDR3 size: 15 residues. Trimming shortened V by 5 bases and J by 6 bases, and 19 bases separated the two germline ends. The V gene's germline CDR1 is SGHVS and CDR2 FQNEAQ. CDR3 region: CASSPPRLVVKTQYF. In nucleotides, the CDR3 is TGTGCCAGCAGCCCTCCCCGGTTGGTGGTAAAGACCCAGTACTTC.

V gene TRBV15 combines with J gene TRBJ2-6, with unresolved D. The CDR3 has 14 amino acids. Trimming stripped 0 bases from V and 2 bases from J, with 2 bases between. Germline V CDR1 and CDR2: LNHNV, YYDKDF (reference sequence). CDR3 sequence reads: CATSRDPGANVLTF. The CDR3 DNA is TGTGCCACCAGCAGAGATCCTGGGGCCAACGTCCTGACTTTC.

This chain connects TRBV30 to TRBJ1-2; TRBD1 might be the D (5 bases). Germline CDR1 and CDR2: GTSNPN and SVGIG (reference sequence). This CDR3 comprises 13 residues. V was clipped by 4 bases and J by 4 bases, with 13 bases between them. Here the CDR3 DNA reads TGTGCCTGGAAGTTCCAGGGAAGCTATGGCTACACCTTC. It translates to CAWKFQGSYGYTF.

The V call is TRBV10-3, the J call TRBJ2-7; 7 bases are a match to TRBD1. Germline V gene sequence: CDR1 ENHRY, CDR2 SYGVKD. V was clipped by 10 bases and J by 6 bases; unmatched bases: 9. This CDR3 comprises 12 residues. For the CDR3, the DNA is TGTGCCAATGGGGACAGTACGTCCGAGCAGTACTTC. Its protein product is CANGDSTSEQYF.

The chain has TRBV28 and TRBJ2-3; D unresolved. Germline V lookup: CDR1 MDHEN, CDR2 SYDVKM. The CDR3 runs to 13 residues. V gave up 6 bases and J gave up 0 bases, with 7 bases separating them. This chain's CDR3 is CASRRGSTDTQYF. CDR3 in DNA: TGTGCCAGCAGGCGCGGCAGCACAGATACGCAGTATTTT. Filled out from reference TRBV28 and TRBJ2-3, the complete variable domain reads DVKVTQSSRYLVKRTGEKVFLECVQDMDHENMFWYRQDPGLGLRLIYFSYDVKMKEKGDIPEGYSVSREKKERFSLILESASTNQTSMYLCASRRGSTDTQYFGPGTRLTVL.

This clone showed up just a few times. Other DNA sequences in the sample encode the same CDR3. The chain combines TRBV20-1 with TRBJ2-5; D gene ambiguous. This CDR3 region has 9 residues. Germline V gene data show CDR1 as DFQATT and CDR2 as SNEGSKA (reference sequence). Trimming cost V 0 bases and J 7 bases, with 0 bases left between them. CDR3 coding DNA: TGCAGTGCTAGAGAGACCCAGTACTTC. Residues: CSARETQYF.

The J gene is TRBJ2-1, the V gene TRBV19; D unresolved. This CDR3 region has 12 residues. Germline V gene data show CDR1 as LNHDA and CDR2 as SQIVND (reference sequence). V shed 1 base and J shed 9 bases, with 7 bases lying between them. Written as DNA, the CDR3 is TGTGCCAGTAGTATAGTAAGACGTGAGCAGTTCTTC. It yields the protein CASSIVRREQFF.

The chain has TRBV27 and TRBJ2-7; 9 bases are a match to TRBD1. V lost 6 bases to trimming and J lost 3 bases; unmatched junction nucleotides: 9. CDR3 length: 15 residues. CDR1 and CDR2 from the germline V gene are MNHEY and SMNVEV (reference sequence). CDR3 sequence: CASRPGQGGLYEQYF. In nucleotides, the CDR3 is TGTGCCAGCAGGCCGGGACAGGGAGGGCTCTACGAGCAGTACTTC.

This clone showed up just a few times. This chain connects TRBV7-2 to TRBJ2-3; D is unclear. The germline CDR1 and CDR2 sequences are SGHTA and FQGNSA. Between the trimmed V and J ends, which lost 2 bases and 0 bases, there was a span of 6 bases. The CDR3 contains 14 residues. The CDR3 sequence: CASSLLRSTDTQYF. CDR3 in DNA: TGTGCCAGCAGCTTACTGCGGAGCACAGATACGCAGTATTTT.

CDR3 region: CASSLSWGMNTEAFF. In DNA form, the CDR3 reads TGTGCCAGCAGTTTGAGTTGGGGCATGAACACTGAAGCTTTCTTT. The chain uses TRBV27 and TRBJ1-1; TRBD1 is a possible D gene (5 bases). Germline V gives CDR1 MNHEY, CDR2 SMNVEV (reference sequence). The ends were cut back, 3 bases at V and 0 bases at J, with 11 bases in the middle. The CDR3 has 15 residues.

The chain recombines TRBV29-1 with TRBJ2-1; D is unclear. V was shortened by 4 bases and J by 8 bases, with 9 bases between the two germline ends. This CDR3 is built from 11 residues. Germline values: CDR1 SQVTM, CDR2 ANQGSEA. CDR3 sequence (DNA): TGCAGCGTTGGGAGCAACCATGAGCAGTTCTTC. Translation: CSVGSNHEQFF.

This clone was found a few times. The rearrangement links TRBV11-1 to TRBJ2-7; D is tentatively TRBD1 or TRBD2 (6 bases each). From germline, CDR1 is SGHAT and CDR2 FQDESV (reference sequence). The CDR3 has 17 residues. Trimming left V 1 base short and J 0 bases short, with 16 bases between. CDR3 sequence (DNA): TGTGCCAGCAGCTTAGACCCTCGGGGGCCTAGCTCCTACGAGCAGTACTTC. Its translation is CASSLDPRGPSSYEQYF.

The genes are TRBV7-2 and TRBJ2-5, with unresolved D. V lost 4 bases, J lost 5 bases, and 11 bases lay in between. Germline V lookup: CDR1 SGHTA, CDR2 FQGNSA. The CDR3 has 13 amino acids. The CDR3 is CASSSLLFETQYF. The CDR3 bases are TGTGCCAGCAGCTCACTCCTTTTTGAGACCCAGTACTTC.

The chain links TRBV30 to TRBJ2-3, with 8 bases lining up with TRBD2. CDR3 length: 14 amino acids. Germline V gene lookup returns CDR1 GTSNPN and CDR2 SVGIG (reference sequence). With V trimmed by 0 bases and J by 5 bases, 4 bases remained unmatched. This CDR3 is CAWSVPGRGDTQYF. CDR3 coding DNA: TGTGCCTGGAGTGTACCCGGGAGGGGAGATACGCAGTATTTT. The variable domain in full, with the rest retrieved from reference TRBV30 and TRBJ2-3, is SQTIHQWPATLVQPVGSPLSLECTVEGTSNPNLYWYRQAAGRGLQLLFYSVGIGQISSEVPQNLSASRPQDRQFILSSKKLLLSDSGFYLCAWSVPGRGDTQYFGPGTRLTVL.

The J gene is TRBJ2-7, the V gene TRBV14; 9 positions agree with TRBD2. J gave up 4 bases and V 4 bases, and 11 bases lay outside the gene matches. This CDR3 contains 16 residues. From germline, CDR1 is SGHDN and CDR2 FVKESK. This chain's CDR3 is CASSPPSGTNSYEQYF. The CDR3 DNA sequence: TGTGCCAGCAGCCCCCCTAGCGGGACAAACTCTTACGAGCAGTACTTC.

This clone came up once. At one end the junction does not follow the germline gene, possibly because of a read error. This rearrangement joins TRBV29-1 to TRBJ1-1; no clear D. The CDR3 has 13 residues. CDR1 and CDR2 (germline): SQVTM, ANQGSEA. CDR3 nucleotides: TGCAGCGTTAAAGACACATCGAACACTGAAGCTTTCTTT. Translating gives CSVKDTSNTEAFF. The entire variable domain, with the rest obtained from reference TRBV29-1 and TRBJ1-1, is as follows: SAVISQKPSRDICQRGTSLTIQCQVDSQVTMMFWYRQQPGQSLTLIATANQGSEATYESGFVIDKFPISRPNLTFSTLTVSNMSPEDSSIYLCSVKDTSNTEAFFGQGTRLTVV.